This section outlines one T cell receptor (beta chain) sequence together with its context. The sample holds a few counts of this clone. Its target antigen remains unknown. The record has no base qualities; no much larger clone is one base away. Trimming costs V 1 base and J 6 bases, and their ends lie 13 bases apart. The germline V gene (reference sequence) gives CDR1 as GTSNPN and CDR2 as SVGIG. The CDR3 holds 14 amino acids from the cysteine to the phenylalanine. Only the CDR3 portion is preserved as DNA: 42 bases, with reading frame beginning at the first base. All of the isolated RNA was reverse transcribed with the High Capacity cDNA Reverse Transcription Kit, so expressed TCRB transcripts were sequenced. Naive, central memory and regulatory T cell samples underwent deep immunoSEQ sequencing, averaging about 3.5 million total reads per sample. Sorted cells were lysed in RLT buffer, and RNA was extracted using DNase-treated RNeasy Micro or Mini kits according to cell number. Each cell subset was processed on its own to prevent cross-contamination, while patient and healthy donor samples were processed together. Using the immunoSEQ multiplex PCR, TCRB sequences were amplified from cDNA into 87-bp fragments spanning the CDR3 region. The amplicons were sequenced using the Illumina HiSeq platform. The published analysis was carried out like this. PCR bias was corrected computationally using synthetic template baselines, and reads within Hamming distance 2 were collapsed, with unmergeable singletons discarded. Reads were aligned against IMGT to assign V, D and J genes, CDR3 length and insertions or deletions at six rearrangement sites. Within each subset, clonotype counts were normalized to sorted cell number, and only after that were true diversity and Gini coefficients computed with the tcR R package. The overlap coefficient, calculated on TCRB nucleotide sequences, was used to quantify repertoire sharing. Out-of-frame TCRB sequences from naive cells were analyzed as a proxy for the pre-selection repertoire. Here the immuneACCESS table is served through TCRdb, limited to in-frame sequences with V and J called. Missing clones are a known gap in these copies; in checked studies unresolved V genes cover under half, and the rest lacks a known reason. V and J calls and clone size are those listed in that table; D and trimming were worked out from the DNA. This sample holds hundreds of thousands of clones; around 15% were observed only once. The top ten clonotypes cover roughly 0.022% of the sample.

The source of the sample is a study of beta chain features in type 1 diabetes listed by TCRdb under 2018. Regarding the research as a whole: No differences in mean age, gender distribution, total cell number or subset yield were found between patients and healthy donors. Regulatory and stem cell-like memory subsets were obtained from only 8 patients and about 8 healthy donors, while naive and central memory subsets were obtained from all 30 or so donors. A total of some 110 million sorted cells were examined across all samples, and a strong correlation was observed between cell number per subset and RNA yield. The study compared TCRB repertoires of sorted circulating CD4+ T cell subsets between recently diagnosed type 1 diabetes patients and matched healthy donors. The research as a whole found: Naive, central memory and regulatory TCRB repertoires appeared more similar among patients than among healthy donors. At VDJ recombination sites, type 1 diabetes patients had fewer insertions and more deleted nucleotides, which implies abnormalities in thymic rearrangement. Type 1 diabetes patients showed a moderate but significant shortening of TCRB CDR3 length in all four CD4+ subsets. Because the HLA sub-analyses included only small numbers of individuals, any influence of HLA type on TCRB rearrangement was left unresolved. Shorter templates might have been favored by PCR, but patient and control samples were amplified and corrected together, so both groups would have been affected equally by any skew. Because cDNA was sequenced instead of genomic DNA, activated cells with high expression could be over-represented, although the groups did not differ in activation or CD3 levels.

Each donor gave one peripheral blood draw, averaging approximately 0.12 L, which was collected into heparinised tubes. Using a panel that included CD45RO, CCR7, CD25, CD127, CD95 and CD27, naive, central memory, regulatory and stem cell-like memory CD4+ T cells were sorted on a BD FACSAria II. Purity was above 95% for every sorted population. Right away, PBMCs were isolated by Lymphoprep density gradient centrifugation and were stained directly, with no culture step. So that batch effects would be minimized, each experiment stained and sorted samples in pairs, pairing one healthy donor with one patient.

This TCR derives from a young man with type 1 diabetes. The rearrangement joined TRBV30 to TRBJ1-5, with a weak D call of TRBD1 (5 bases match). Sequenced input: naive CD4+ T cells from blood. This specimen's cell subset or site label, interpreted: true naive CD4+ T cells. The CDR3 in this case is CAWSGVGGSQPQHF. Here is the DNA: TGTGCCTGGAGTGGGGTTGGGGGGAGTCAGCCCCAGCATTTT.